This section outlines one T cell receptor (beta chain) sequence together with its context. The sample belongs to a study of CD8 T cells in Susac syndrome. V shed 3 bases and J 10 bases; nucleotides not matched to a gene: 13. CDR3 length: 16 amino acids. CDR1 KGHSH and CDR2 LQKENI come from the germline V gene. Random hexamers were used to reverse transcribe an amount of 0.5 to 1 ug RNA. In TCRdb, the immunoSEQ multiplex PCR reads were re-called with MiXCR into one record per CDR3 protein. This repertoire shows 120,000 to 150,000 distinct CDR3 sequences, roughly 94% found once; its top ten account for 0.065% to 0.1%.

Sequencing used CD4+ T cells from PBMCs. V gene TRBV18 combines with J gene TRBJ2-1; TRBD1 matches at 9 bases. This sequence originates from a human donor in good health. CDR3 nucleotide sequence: TGTGCCAGCTCACCGTTGCGGGGACAGGGTAAGGGGGAGCAGTTCTTC. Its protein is CASSPLRGQGKGEQFF.